This T cell receptor (beta chain) was found in a study of blood T cell repertoires in COVID-19. Study overall: The samples span acute and convalescent COVID-19 from the United States, Italy and Spain. T cells, B-cell-depleted T cells, or PBMCs supplied cDNA or gDNA.

About this clone: Other nucleotide sequences from this sample produce the same CDR3.

Original methodology: The authors estimated nucleated cell counts from reference gene primer amplification. Method: immunoSEQ multiplex PCR; TCRdb's copy keeps in-frame clones and lacks some. V and J calls and clone size follow that table, whereas D and trimming were derived from the DNA. The repertoire holds approximately 140,000 clones, with 70% to 90% as singletons. The CDR3 runs 14 residues. Germline values: CDR1 LNHDA, CDR2 SQIVND (reference sequence). V was cut by 2 bases and J by 3 bases, with 10 bases left in between. The chain has TRBV19 and TRBJ1-1; D is possibly TRBD1 (6 bases). The source of this sequence is a woman in her fifties or sixties with acute COVID-19. The sequencing sample was made of PBMCs or T cells enriched from blood (not recorded which). The CDR3 loop reads CASSIRGGDTEAFF. CDR3 nucleotide sequence: TGTGCCAGTAGTATACGAGGGGGGGACACTGAAGCTTTCTTT.